This passage covers 2 T cell receptor beta chains from one sample sequenced in a study of human T cells and chemical hapten exposure. Described time point: patch test 3, about 24 weeks after DPC sensitization. Treatment reported: therapeutic diphenylcyclopropenone sensitization with weekly scalp DPC. TCRdb fed the RACE reads into MiXCR, producing one record per CDR3 protein. The sample lists about 90,000 distinct CDR3 sequences, under 13% seen once, with 0.8% to 1.2% in the top ten. The input for sequencing was whole blood, taken in connection with sensitization to the hapten diphenylcyclopropenone (DPC). Source of these receptors: a woman aged 25 to 45 with alopecia areata. Some clones in this sample may be carry-over from other donors' samples.

The rearrangement joins TRBV29-1 to TRBJ2-1, with 9 bases matching TRBD2. The germline gives CDR1 SQVTM, CDR2 ANQGSEA. V lost 3 bases and J lost 4; bases outside the gene matches: 13. CDR3 size: 17 residues. The CDR3 is CSVDMAGGSFLYNEQFF. CDR3 DNA sequence: TGCAGCGTTGATATGGCGGGAGGGTCTTTTTTGTACAATGAGCAGTTCTTC.

Turning to this clonotype: Germline is not matched at one junction end, which may reflect a read error. The chain combines TRBV7-2 with TRBJ1-1, with 7 positions matching TRBD1. Looked up from germline, CDR1 is SGHTA and CDR2 is FQGNSA. The CDR3 covers 14 residues. The CDR3 here is CASRLGGANTEAFF. The CDR3 DNA sequence: TGTGCCAGCAGGTTAGGGGGCGCGAACACTGAAGCTTTCTTT.